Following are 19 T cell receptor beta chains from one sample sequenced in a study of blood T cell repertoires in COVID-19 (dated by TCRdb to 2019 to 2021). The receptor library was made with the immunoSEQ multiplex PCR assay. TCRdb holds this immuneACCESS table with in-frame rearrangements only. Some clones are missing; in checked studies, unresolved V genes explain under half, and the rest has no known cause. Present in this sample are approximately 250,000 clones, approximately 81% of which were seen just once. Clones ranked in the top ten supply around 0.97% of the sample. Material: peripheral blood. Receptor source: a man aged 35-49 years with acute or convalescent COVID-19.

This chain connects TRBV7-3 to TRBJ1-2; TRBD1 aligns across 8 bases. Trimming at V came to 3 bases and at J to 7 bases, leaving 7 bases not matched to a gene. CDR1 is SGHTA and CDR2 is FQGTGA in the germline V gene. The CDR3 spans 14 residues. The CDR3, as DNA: TGTGCCAGCAGCTTCGACGGGACAGGCTCTGGCTACACCTTC. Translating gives CASSFDGTGSGYTF.

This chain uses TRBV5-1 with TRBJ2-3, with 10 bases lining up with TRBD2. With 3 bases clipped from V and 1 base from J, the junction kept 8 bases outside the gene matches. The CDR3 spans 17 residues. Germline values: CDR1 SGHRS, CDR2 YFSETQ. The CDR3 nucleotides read TGCGCCAGCAGCTCCGGACGAACTAGCGGGGGCACAGATACGCAGTATTTT. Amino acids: CASSSGRTSGGTDTQYF.

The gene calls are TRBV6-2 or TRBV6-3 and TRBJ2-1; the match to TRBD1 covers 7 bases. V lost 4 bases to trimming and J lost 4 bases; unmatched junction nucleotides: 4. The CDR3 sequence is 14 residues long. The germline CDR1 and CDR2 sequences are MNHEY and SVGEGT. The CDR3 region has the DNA TGTGCCAGCAGTTCGCCGGGACAGTACAATGAGCAGTTCTTC. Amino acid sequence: CASSSPGQYNEQFF.

The CDR3 DNA follows: TGTGCCAGCAGCACCGGGACAGCTGAAGCTTTCTTT. Translation: CASSTGTAEAFF. V usage is TRBV2 and J usage is TRBJ1-1, with 7 positions matching TRBD1. The CDR3 is 12 amino acids. Germline V gene lookup returns CDR1 SNHLY and CDR2 FYNNEI. V gave up 6 bases and J gave up 6 bases; unmatched junction bases: 4.

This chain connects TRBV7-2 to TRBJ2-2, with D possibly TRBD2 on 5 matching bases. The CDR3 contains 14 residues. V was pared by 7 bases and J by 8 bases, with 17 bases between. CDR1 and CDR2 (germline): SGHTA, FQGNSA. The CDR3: CASKREPSGGELFF. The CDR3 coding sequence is TGTGCCAGCAAGAGGGAGCCCTCTGGAGGGGAGCTGTTTTTT.

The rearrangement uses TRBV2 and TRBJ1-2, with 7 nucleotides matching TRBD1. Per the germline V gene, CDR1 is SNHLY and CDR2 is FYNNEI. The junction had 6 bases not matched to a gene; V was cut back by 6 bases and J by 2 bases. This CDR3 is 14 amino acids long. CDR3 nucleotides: TGTGCCAGCAGGACCCAGACAGGGAACTATGGCTACACCTTC. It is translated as CASRTQTGNYGYTF.

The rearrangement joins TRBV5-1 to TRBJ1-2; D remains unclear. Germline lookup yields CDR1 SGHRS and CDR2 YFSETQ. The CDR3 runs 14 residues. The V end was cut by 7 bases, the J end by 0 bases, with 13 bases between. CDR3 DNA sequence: TGCGCCAGCTCCCCGAGCCCTCCTAACTATGGCTACACCTTC. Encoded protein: CASSPSPPNYGYTF.

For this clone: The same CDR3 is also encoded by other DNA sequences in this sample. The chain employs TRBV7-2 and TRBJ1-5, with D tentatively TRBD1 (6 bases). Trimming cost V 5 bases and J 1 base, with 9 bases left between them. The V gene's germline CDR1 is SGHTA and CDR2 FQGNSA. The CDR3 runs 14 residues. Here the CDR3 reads CASSLQGSNQPQHF. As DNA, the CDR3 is TGTGCCAGCAGCCTACAGGGAAGCAATCAGCCCCAGCATTTT.

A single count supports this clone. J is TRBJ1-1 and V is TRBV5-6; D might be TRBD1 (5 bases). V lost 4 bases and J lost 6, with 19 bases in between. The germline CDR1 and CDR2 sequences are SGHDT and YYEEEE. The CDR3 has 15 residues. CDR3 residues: CASSQDTSTPPEAFF. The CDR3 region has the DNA TGTGCCAGCAGCCAGGACACCTCCACCCCTCCTGAAGCTTTCTTT.

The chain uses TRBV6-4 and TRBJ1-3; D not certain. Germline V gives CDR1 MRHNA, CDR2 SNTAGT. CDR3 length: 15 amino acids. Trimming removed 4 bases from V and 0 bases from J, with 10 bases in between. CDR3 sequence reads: CASSGPVASGNTIYF. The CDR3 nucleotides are TGTGCCAGCAGTGGCCCCGTGGCCTCTGGAAACACCATATATTTT.

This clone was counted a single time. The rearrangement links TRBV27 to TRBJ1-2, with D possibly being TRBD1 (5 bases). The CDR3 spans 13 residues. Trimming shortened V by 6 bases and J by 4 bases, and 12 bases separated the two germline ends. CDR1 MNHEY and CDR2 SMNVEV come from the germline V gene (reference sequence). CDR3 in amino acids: CASSPPGLYGYTF. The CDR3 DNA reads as TGTGCCAGCAGCCCCCCGGGACTCTATGGCTACACCTTC.

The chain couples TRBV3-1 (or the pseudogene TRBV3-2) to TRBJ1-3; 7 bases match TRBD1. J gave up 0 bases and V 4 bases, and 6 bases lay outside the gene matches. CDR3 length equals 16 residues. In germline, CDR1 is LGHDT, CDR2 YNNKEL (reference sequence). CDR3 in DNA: TGTGCCAGCAGCCCTCTTGAGGGGGCCTCTGGAAACACCATATATTTT. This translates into CASSPLEGASGNTIYF.

For the CDR3, the DNA is TGTGCCAGTAGTATTGACAAGAACACTGAAGCTTTCTTT. Amino acid sequence: CASSIDKNTEAFF. V is TRBV19 and J is TRBJ1-1; D is uncertain. Trimming left V 3 bases short and J 1 base short, with 6 bases between. The length of the CDR3 is 13 residues. Germline CDR1 and CDR2: LNHDA and SQIVND (reference sequence).

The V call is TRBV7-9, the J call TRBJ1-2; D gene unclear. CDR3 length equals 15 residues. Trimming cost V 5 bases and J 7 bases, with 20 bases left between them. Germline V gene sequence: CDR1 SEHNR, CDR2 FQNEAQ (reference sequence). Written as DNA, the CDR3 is TGTGCCAGCAGCCGGGGAGGCTTACTACCCGGTGGCTACACCTTC. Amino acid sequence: CASSRGGLLPGGYTF.

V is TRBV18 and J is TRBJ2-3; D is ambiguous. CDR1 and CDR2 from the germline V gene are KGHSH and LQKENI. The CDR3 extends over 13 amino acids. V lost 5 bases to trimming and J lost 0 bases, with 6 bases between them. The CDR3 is CASSVASTDTQYF. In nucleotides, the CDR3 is TGTGCCAGCTCAGTAGCTAGCACAGATACGCAGTATTTT.

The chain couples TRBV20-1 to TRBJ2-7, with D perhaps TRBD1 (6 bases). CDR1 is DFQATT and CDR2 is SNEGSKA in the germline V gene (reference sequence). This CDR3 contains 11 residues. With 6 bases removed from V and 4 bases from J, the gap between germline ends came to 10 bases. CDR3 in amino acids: CSAQDRYEQYF. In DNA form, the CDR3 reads TGCAGTGCCCAAGACAGGTACGAGCAGTACTTC.

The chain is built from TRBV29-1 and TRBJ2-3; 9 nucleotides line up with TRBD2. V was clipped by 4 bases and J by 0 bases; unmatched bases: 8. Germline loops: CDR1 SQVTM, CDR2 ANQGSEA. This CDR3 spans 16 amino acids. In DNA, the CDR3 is TGCAGCGTTGGTAGCGGGGGCCCCTCTAGCACAGATACGCAGTATTTT. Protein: CSVGSGGPSSTDTQYF.

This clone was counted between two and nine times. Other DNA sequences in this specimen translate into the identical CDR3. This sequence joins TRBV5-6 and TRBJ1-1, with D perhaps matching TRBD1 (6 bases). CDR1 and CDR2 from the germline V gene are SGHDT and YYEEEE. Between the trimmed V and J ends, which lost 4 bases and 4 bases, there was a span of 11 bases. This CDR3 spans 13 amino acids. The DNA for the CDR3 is TGTGCCAGCAGCGAAGGGGGAGCCACTGAAGCTTTCTTT. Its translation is CASSEGGATEAFF.

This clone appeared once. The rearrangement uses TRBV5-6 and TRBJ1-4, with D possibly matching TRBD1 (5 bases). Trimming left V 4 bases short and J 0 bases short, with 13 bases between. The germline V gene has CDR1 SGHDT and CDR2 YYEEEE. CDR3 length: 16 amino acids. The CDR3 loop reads CASSPWGIATNEKLFF. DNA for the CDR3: TGTGCCAGCAGCCCATGGGGCATTGCAACTAATGAAAAACTGTTTTTT.